Listed below are T cell receptor beta chains from one sample, sequenced in a study of T-cell reconstitution after alpha-beta-depleted transplantation in children. TCRdb redid the calling of the PCR reads with MiXCR, one entry per CDR3 protein. Counted here are a few hundred thousand distinct CDR3 sequences, approximately 42% occurring once; the ten biggest clones make up 25% to 30%. Sequenced here: PBMCs, sampled before TCRalphabeta/CD19-depleted stem cell transplant. Source of these receptors: a girl aged 2 to 9 with aplastic anemia, due to receive a stem cell transplant. The CDR3 runs from the conserved cysteine through the conserved F or W. D genes are given only for firm matches. Clone size is not always given. Where it is, it says once, few, many or a class for expanded clones.

j_gene | abundance | v_gene | d_gene | CDR3nt | CDR3aa
TRBJ2-1 | once | TRBV6-4 | . | TGTGCCAGCAGTGCTCAAAGGAGCAATGAGCAGTTCTTC | CASSAQRSNEQFF
TRBJ2-5 | . | TRBV5-1 | TRBD2 | TGCGCCAGCAGCTTGGGAAGCGGGGGGGCCGAGACCCAGTACTTC | CASSLGSGGAETQYF
TRBJ2-7 | . | TRBV20-1 | . | TGCAGTGCTAGAGTGGAGGTCCCAAATTACGAGCAGTACTTC | CSARVEVPNYEQYF
TRBJ2-1 | . | TRBV11-2 | . | TGTGCCAGCAGCTTCTTGGGACTCACTTTGTACAATGAGCAGTTCTTC | CASSFLGLTLYNEQFF
TRBJ1-1 | many | TRBV5-5 | . | TGTGCCAGCAGCTTGGCCACTAGGAGGGGAGTGAACACTGAAGCTTTCTTT | CASSLATRRGVNTEAFF
TRBJ2-1 | once | TRBV12-3/TRBV12-4 | TRBD2 | TGTGCCAGCAGTTTTTGGGGTTTGGGGGCGGGAGGAGGCTACAATGAGCAGTTCTTC | CASSFWGLGAGGGYNEQFF
TRBJ2-7 | . | TRBV4-1 | . | TGCGCCAGCAGCCAACGATCGGACGCGTACGAGCAGTACTTC | CASSQRSDAYEQYF
TRBJ2-7 | . | TRBV4-2 | . | TGTGCCAGCAGCCCCTTTCTCTCCTACGAGCAGTACTTC | CASSPFLSYEQYF
TRBJ2-3 | . | TRBV10-3 | . | TGTGCCATCAGTGCCGCGGGGAGCACAGATACGCAGTATTTT | CAISAAGSTDTQYF
TRBJ1-1 | . | TRBV27 | . | TGTGCCAGCAGTTTATCGCAGGCGAACACTGAAGCTTTCTTT | CASSLSQANTEAFF
TRBJ2-7 | . | TRBV15 | TRBD2 | TGTGCCACCAGCAGGGAACTAGCGGGAGAGAACGAGCAGTACTTC | CATSRELAGENEQYF
TRBJ2-1 | . | TRBV5-1 | TRBD2 | TGCGCCAGCAGCTTGGACGGGGCGGGAGCGGTCAATGAGCAGTTCTTC | CASSLDGAGAVNEQFF
TRBJ2-7 | . | TRBV20-1 | TRBD2 | TGCAGTGCTAGGTCTTTGACTAGCGGGAGACCGGGCGAGCAGTACTTC | CSARSLTSGRPGEQYF
TRBJ2-3 | many | TRBV5-1 | . | TGCGCCAGCAGCTTGGTGGCTAGCGGCACAGATACGCAGTATTTT | CASSLVASGTDTQYF
TRBJ2-3 | many | TRBV12-3/TRBV12-4 | TRBD2 | TGTGCCAGCAGTGCTACTAGCGGGAGGGGGACAGATACGCAGTATTTT | CASSATSGRGTDTQYF
TRBJ2-3 | few | TRBV6-5 | TRBD2 | TGTGCCAGCAGTTACTCCGGGACTAATTCAGATACGCAGTATTTT | CASSYSGTNSDTQYF
TRBJ1-2 | . | TRBV30 | TRBD1 | TGTGCCTGGAGTGCGGACAGGTCAGGCTACACCTTC | CAWSADRSGYTF
TRBJ1-1 | . | TRBV5-1 | TRBD1 | TGCGCCAGCAGCAGAGAACAGGGGGCGCATGATGGCACTGAAGCTTTCTTT | CASSREQGAHDGTEAFF
TRBJ2-1 | many | TRBV20-1 | TRBD2 | TGCAGTGCTAGTCCAGCGGGAGGGAGCTATTCTTGGGATGAGCAGTTCTTC | CSASPAGGSYSWDEQFF
TRBJ1-1 | . | TRBV11-3 | . | TGTGCCAGCAGCTTAGTAAGGAGCGCTGAAGCTTTCTTT | CASSLVRSAEAFF
TRBJ2-3 | few | TRBV2 | . | TGTGCCAGCAGTGCCGAAGGGGGTCGAGCAGATACGCAGTATTTT | CASSAEGGRADTQYF
TRBJ2-5 | . | TRBV20-1 | . | TGCAGTGCCACAAAGGGCCCCAGGGAAGAGACCCAGTACTTC | CSATKGPREETQYF
TRBJ1-5 | once | TRBV15 | . | TGTGCCACCAGCAGAGCAGGGGACGGTCAGCCCCAGCATTTT | CATSRAGDGQPQHF
TRBJ2-3 | . | TRBV7-3 | . | TGTGCCAGCAGCTTAGGCCCCCCCAAGGCCCCAAGGGTGGATACGCAGTATTTT | CASSLGPPKAPRVDTQYF
TRBJ2-3 | . | TRBV5-1 | . | TGCGCCATCGCGGGACTCCCGGATACGCAGTATTTT | CAIAGLPDTQYF
TRBJ2-3 | . | TRBV20-1 | . | TGCAGTGCTAGAGTGGCCAGCACAGATACGCAGTATTTT | CSARVASTDTQYF
TRBJ2-1 | . | TRBV29-1 | . | TGCAGCGTTGTAGGTGATTCATACAATGAGCAGTTCTTC | CSVVGDSYNEQFF
TRBJ2-7 | many | TRBV5-1 | . | TGCGCCAGCAGCAGCATCGGGACGGGGCTTGACGAGCAGTACTTC | CASSSIGTGLDEQYF
TRBJ2-5 | once | TRBV5-1 | TRBD1 | TGCGCCAGCGCAAGGGACAGGAACCTGGAGACCCAGTACTTC | CASARDRNLETQYF